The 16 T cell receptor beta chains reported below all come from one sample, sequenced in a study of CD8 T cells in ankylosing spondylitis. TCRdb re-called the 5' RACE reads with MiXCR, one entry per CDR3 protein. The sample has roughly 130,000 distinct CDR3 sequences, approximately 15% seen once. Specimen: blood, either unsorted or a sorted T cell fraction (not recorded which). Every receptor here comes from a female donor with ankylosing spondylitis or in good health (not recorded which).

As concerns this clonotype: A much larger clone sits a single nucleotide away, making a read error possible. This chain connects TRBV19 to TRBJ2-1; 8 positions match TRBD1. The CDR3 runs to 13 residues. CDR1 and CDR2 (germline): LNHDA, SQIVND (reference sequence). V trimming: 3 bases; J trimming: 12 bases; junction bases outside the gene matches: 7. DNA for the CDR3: TGTGCCAGTAGTATGGAGCACAGGGGGACGCAGTTCTTC. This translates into CASSMEHRGTQFF.

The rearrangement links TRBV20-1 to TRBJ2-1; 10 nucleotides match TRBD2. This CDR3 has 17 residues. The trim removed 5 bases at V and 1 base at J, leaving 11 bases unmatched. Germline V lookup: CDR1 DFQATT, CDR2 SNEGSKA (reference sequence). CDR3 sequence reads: CSARTSGGRASYNEQFF. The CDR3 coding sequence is TGCAGTGCTCGGACTAGCGGAGGGAGAGCATCCTACAATGAGCAGTTCTTC.

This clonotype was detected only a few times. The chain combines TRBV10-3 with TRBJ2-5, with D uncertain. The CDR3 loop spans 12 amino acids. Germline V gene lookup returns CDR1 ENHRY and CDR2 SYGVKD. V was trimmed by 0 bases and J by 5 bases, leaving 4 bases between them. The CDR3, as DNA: TGTGCCATCAGTGAGTCGAGGGAGACCCAGTACTTC. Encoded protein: CAISESRETQYF.

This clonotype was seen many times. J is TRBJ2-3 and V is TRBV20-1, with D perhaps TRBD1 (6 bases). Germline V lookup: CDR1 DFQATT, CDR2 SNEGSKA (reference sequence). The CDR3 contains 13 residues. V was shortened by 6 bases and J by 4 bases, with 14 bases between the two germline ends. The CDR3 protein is CSAHLRGADTQYF. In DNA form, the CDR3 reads TGCAGTGCACACCTCAGGGGAGCAGATACGCAGTATTTT.

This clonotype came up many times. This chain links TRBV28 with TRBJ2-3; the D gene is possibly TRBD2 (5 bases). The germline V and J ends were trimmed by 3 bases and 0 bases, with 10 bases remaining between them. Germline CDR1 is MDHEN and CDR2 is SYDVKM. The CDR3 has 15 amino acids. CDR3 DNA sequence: TGTGCCAGCAGTTTGGGGAGTACTAGCACAGATACGCAGTATTTT. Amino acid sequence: CASSLGSTSTDTQYF.

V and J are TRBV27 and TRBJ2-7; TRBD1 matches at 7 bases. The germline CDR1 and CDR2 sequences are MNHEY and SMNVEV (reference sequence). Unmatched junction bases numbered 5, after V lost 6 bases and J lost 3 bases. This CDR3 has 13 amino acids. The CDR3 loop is CASRPGTDYEQYF. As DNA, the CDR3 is TGTGCCAGCAGGCCCGGGACAGACTACGAGCAGTACTTC.

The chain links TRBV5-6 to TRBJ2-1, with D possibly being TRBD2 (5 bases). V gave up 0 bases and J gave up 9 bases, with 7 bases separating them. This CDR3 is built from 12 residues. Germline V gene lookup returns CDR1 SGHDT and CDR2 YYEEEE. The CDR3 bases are TGTGCCAGCAGCTTGGGAGGAGGTGAGCAGTTCTTC. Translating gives CASSLGGGEQFF.

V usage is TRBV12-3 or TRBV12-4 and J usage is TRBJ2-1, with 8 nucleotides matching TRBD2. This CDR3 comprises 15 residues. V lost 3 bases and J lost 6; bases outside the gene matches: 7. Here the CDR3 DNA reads TGTGCCAGCAGTTTGCCTAGCGGGCTTTCCAATGAGCAGTTCTTC. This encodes CASSLPSGLSNEQFF.

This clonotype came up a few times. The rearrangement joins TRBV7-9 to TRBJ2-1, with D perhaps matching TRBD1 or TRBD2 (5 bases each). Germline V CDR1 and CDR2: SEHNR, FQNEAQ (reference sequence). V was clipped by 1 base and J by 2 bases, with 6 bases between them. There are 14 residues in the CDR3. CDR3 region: CASSLGGTYNEQFF. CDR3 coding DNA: TGTGCCAGCAGCTTAGGGGGGACCTACAATGAGCAGTTCTTC.

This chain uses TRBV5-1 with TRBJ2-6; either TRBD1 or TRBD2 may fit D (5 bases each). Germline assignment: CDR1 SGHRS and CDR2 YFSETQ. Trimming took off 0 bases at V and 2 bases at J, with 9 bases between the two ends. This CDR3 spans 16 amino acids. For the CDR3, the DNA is TGCGCCAGCAGCTTGGGAGTGGGGGCTGGGGCCAACGTCCTGACTTTC. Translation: CASSLGVGAGANVLTF.

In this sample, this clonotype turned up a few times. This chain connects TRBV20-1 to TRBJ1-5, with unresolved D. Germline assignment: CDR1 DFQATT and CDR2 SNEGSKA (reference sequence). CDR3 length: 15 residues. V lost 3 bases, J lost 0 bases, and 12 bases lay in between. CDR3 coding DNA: TGCAGTGCTAGGATGAATGACTATAGCAATCAGCCCCAGCATTTT. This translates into CSARMNDYSNQPQHF.

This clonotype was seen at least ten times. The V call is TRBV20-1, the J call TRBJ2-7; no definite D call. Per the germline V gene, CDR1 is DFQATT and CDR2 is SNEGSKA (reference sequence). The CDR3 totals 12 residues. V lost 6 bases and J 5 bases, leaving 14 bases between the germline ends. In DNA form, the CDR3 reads TGCAGTGCCAAGACCACGTTCGACGAGCAGTACTTC. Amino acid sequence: CSAKTTFDEQYF.

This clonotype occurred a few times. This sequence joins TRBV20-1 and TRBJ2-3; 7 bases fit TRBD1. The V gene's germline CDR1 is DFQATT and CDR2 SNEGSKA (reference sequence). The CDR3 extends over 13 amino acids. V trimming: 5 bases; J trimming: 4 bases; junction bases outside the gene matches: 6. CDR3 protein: CSAGTEGADTQYF. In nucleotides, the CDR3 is TGCAGTGCTGGGACAGAAGGTGCAGATACGCAGTATTTT.

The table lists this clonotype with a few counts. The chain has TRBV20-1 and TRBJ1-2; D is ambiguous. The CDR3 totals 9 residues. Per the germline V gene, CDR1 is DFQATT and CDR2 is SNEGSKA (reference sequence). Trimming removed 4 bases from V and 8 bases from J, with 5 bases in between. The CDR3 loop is CSAILGYTF. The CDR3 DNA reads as TGCAGTGCTATACTCGGCTACACCTTC.

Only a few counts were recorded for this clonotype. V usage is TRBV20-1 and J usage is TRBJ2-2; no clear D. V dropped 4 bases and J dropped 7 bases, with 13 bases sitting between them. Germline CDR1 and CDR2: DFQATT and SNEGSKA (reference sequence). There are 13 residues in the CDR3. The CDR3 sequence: CSAKERGGGELFF. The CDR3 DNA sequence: TGCAGTGCTAAAGAGCGAGGTGGCGGGGAGCTGTTTTTT.

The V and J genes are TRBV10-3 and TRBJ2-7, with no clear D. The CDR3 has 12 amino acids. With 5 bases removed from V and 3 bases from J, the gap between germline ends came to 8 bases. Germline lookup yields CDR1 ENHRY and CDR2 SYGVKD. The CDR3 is CAISTDGYEQYF. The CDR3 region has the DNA TGTGCCATCAGTACGGACGGCTACGAGCAGTACTTC.